This TCR beta chain originates from a study of T cell changes during pregnancy in multiple sclerosis. Germline V gene lookup returns CDR1 MDHEN and CDR2 SYDVKM. This CDR3 has 14 residues. V lost 2 bases, J lost 8 bases, and 15 bases lay in between. Clones were sequenced by immunoSEQ multiplex PCR, and TCRdb holds only the in-frame ones, with some missing. The table has some 120,000 clones, 90% to 98% seen once. This receptor was taken from a female donor with multiple sclerosis, enrolled in a pregnancy study. The material sequenced was peripheral blood, taken after pregnancy. The chain is built from TRBV28 and TRBJ1-2; unclear D gene. The DNA for the CDR3 is TGTGCCAGCAGTTTAAGCCCCCGGGATACGGGCTACACCTTC. Encoded protein: CASSLSPRDTGYTF.